Listed below are T cell receptor beta chains from one sample, sequenced in a study of glioma-infiltrating T cells. TCRdb reprocessed the multiplex PCR reads with MiXCR, giving one entry per CDR3 protein. Of fewer than 250,000 distinct CDR3 sequences in the sample, 32% were seen once. Sample: glioma tissue, nonneoplastic brain tissue, or PBMCs (not recorded which). The receptors derive from a human donor with low-grade glioma or glioblastoma, undergoing nonglioma brain surgery, or in good health (not recorded which). CDR3s include the opening cysteine and the closing phenylalanine or tryptophan. The D gene is left open where the match is weak. The listing skips clone size in some rows; elsewhere it reads once, few, many or a size class.

d_call j_call clone_size v_call cdr3_aa cdr3_nt
NA TRBJ2-7 many TRBV6-1 CASSSPGTSPSEQYF TGTGCCAGCAGTTCCCCCGGGACGTCACCCAGCGAGCAGTACTTC
TRBD2 TRBJ2-1 many TRBV7-3 CASSPGIAGEGEQFF TGTGCCAGCAGCCCGGGAATAGCGGGAGAGGGTGAGCAGTTCTTC
TRBD2 TRBJ2-7 many TRBV27 CASSLAGGNPHEQYF TGTGCCAGCAGTCTAGCGGGAGGAAACCCCCACGAGCAGTACTTC
TRBD2 TRBJ2-5 NA TRBV5-1 CASSSLAGPTQETQYF TGCGCCAGCAGCTCCCTAGCGGGACCTACCCAAGAGACCCAGTACTTC
NA TRBJ2-1 many TRBV28 CASIGGGSYNEQFF TGTGCCAGCATCGGAGGGGGCTCCTACAATGAGCAGTTCTTC
NA TRBJ1-2 many TRBV20-1 CSATSNYGYTF TGCAGTGCTACCTCTAACTATGGCTACACCTTC
TRBD2 TRBJ2-7 NA TRBV5-1 CASSQEREGYEQYF TGCGCCAGCAGCCAGGAGCGGGAGGGGTACGAGCAGTACTTC
NA TRBJ1-1 few TRBV2 CASRVYRETEAFF TGTGCCAGCAGGGTTTATAGGGAGACTGAAGCTTTCTTT
TRBD1 TRBJ1-1 many TRBV19 CASSNRGFNTEAFF TGTGCCAGTAGTAACAGGGGGTTTAACACTGAAGCTTTCTTT
NA TRBJ1-2 NA TRBV4-3 CASSQGPTSSYAYTF TGCGCCAGCAGCCAAGGCCCCACAAGTTCCTATGCCTACACCTTC
NA TRBJ2-7 many TRBV7-2 CASSLAFLATSYEQYF TGTGCCAGCAGCTTAGCTTTTCTAGCGACCTCCTACGAGCAGTACTTC
NA TRBJ2-3 many TRBV4-3 CASSHEPGPHLDTQYF TGCGCCAGCAGCCATGAACCGGGCCCCCACCTAGATACGCAGTATTTT
TRBD1 TRBJ1-2 few TRBV5-1 CASSLTGDNYGYTF TGCGCCAGCAGCTTGACAGGGGATAACTATGGCTACACCTTC
NA TRBJ1-5 NA TRBV20-1 CSARVNDGGHPQHF TGCAGTGCTAGGGTCAACGACGGGGGTCATCCCCAGCATTTT
NA TRBJ2-1 many TRBV6-2/TRBV6-3 CASSYDTYNEQFF TGTGCCAGCAGTTACGATACTTACAATGAGCAGTTCTTC
TRBD1 TRBJ2-7 NA TRBV20-1 CSARSGTGGGEQYF TGCAGTGCTAGGTCCGGGACAGGGGGCGGCGAGCAGTACTTC
TRBD1 TRBJ1-4 many TRBV5-4 CASSLQGAEEKLFF TGTGCCAGCAGCTTGCAGGGGGCGGAGGAAAAACTGTTTTTT
TRBD2 TRBJ2-1 NA TRBV20-1 CSADIGTRHYNEQFF TGCAGTGCTGACATCGGGACTAGACACTACAATGAGCAGTTCTTC
TRBD1 TRBJ2-5 many TRBV28 CASSRTGAQETQYF TGTGCCAGCAGTCGTACAGGGGCCCAAGAGACCCAGTACTTC
NA TRBJ2-2 NA TRBV19 CATEAYQDTGELFF TGTGCGACGGAAGCGTATCAGGACACCGGGGAGCTGTTTTTT
NA TRBJ1-1 many TRBV29-1 CSVNTGLNTEAFF TGCAGCGTCAACACCGGACTGAACACTGAAGCTTTCTTT
TRBD2 TRBJ2-1 many TRBV20-1 CSARARGTSGFASYNEQFF TGCAGTGCTAGAGCTCGGGGGACTAGCGGGTTTGCTTCCTACAATGAGCAGTTCTTC
NA TRBJ2-7 NA TRBV29-1 CSVVVKNYEQYF TGCAGCGTTGTTGTCAAGAACTACGAGCAGTACTTC
TRBD2 TRBJ2-7 few TRBV7-8 CASSLGGGRGTYEQYF TGTGCCAGCAGCTTAGGTGGCGGGAGGGGGACCTACGAGCAGTACTTC
NA TRBJ1-5 NA TRBV3-1 CASSHLYSNQPKHF TGTGCCAGCAGCCATCTCTATAGCAATCAGCCCAAACATTTT
NA TRBJ2-1 once TRBV6-2/TRBV6-3 CASSTRAGRYNEQFF TGTGCCAGCAGTACACGGGCAGGGAGGTACAATGAGCAGTTCTTC
NA TRBJ2-7 NA TRBV18 CASSPPEGALYEQCF TGTGCCAGCTCACCACCGGAGGGGGCCCTCTACGAGCAGTGCTTC
NA TRBJ2-1 NA TRBV24-1 CATSDLVEQFF TGTGCCACCAGTGATTTGGTTGAGCAGTTCTTC
NA TRBJ2-7 many TRBV3-1 CASSPPTSNEQYF TGTGCCAGCAGCCCGCCGACTAGTAACGAGCAGTACTTC
TRBD1 TRBJ2-2 few TRBV11-2 CASSTPGTGNTGELFF TGTGCCAGCAGCACCCCCGGGACAGGGAACACCGGGGAGCTGTTTTTT
NA TRBJ2-7 many TRBV4-2 CASSQGRSSYEQYF TGTGCCAGCAGCCAAGGTCGGAGCTCCTACGAGCAGTACTTC
NA TRBJ2-1 many TRBV28 CASSGQLSSYNEQFF TGTGCCAGCAGCGGGCAGTTGAGTTCCTACAATGAGCAGTTCTTC
NA TRBJ2-2 many TRBV7-9 CASSAEGYAGELFF TGTGCCAGCAGTGCGGAGGGGTACGCCGGGGAGCTGTTTTTT
NA TRBJ2-7 NA TRBV9 CASSEGASTYEQYF TGTGCCAGCAGCGAAGGGGCATCCACCTACGAGCAGTACTTC
TRBD2 TRBJ2-1 many TRBV7-9 CASSPTSTNEQFF TGTGCCAGCAGCCCGACTAGCACGAATGAGCAGTTCTTC
NA TRBJ2-5 few TRBV29-1 CSVLRGGETQYF TGCAGCGTTTTAAGAGGGGGAGAGACCCAGTACTTC
TRBD2 TRBJ2-4 few TRBV12-3/TRBV12-4 CASRLSGGIQYF TGTGCCAGCAGGCTCTCGGGGGGCATTCAGTACTTC
TRBD1 TRBJ2-5 NA TRBV19 CASSMGQQETQYF TGTGCCAGTAGTATGGGACAGCAAGAGACCCAGTACTTC
NA TRBJ2-7 NA TRBV19 CASATGTPSYEQCF TGTGCCAGCGCTACCGGGACTCCGTCCTACGAGCAGTGCTTC
TRBD2 TRBJ2-3 many TRBV27 CAIRIAGGTQYF TGTGCCATACGAATAGCGGGAGGAACGCAGTATTTT
TRBD1 TRBJ1-5 NA TRBV27 CASSSIQGGPYSNQPQHF TGTGCCAGCAGTTCGATACAGGGGGGACCTTATAGCAATCAGCCCCAGCATTTT
TRBD1 TRBJ2-2 few TRBV2 CASSSPGQGIAGELFF TGTGCCAGCAGTTCCCCCGGACAGGGGATCGCCGGGGAGCTGTTTTTT
NA TRBJ1-1 many TRBV7-6 CASSRSGGYAEAFF TGTGCCAGCAGCCGTTCCGGAGGATACGCTGAAGCTTTCTTT
TRBD2 TRBJ2-1 NA TRBV9 CASIRRGVSVNEQFF TGTGCCAGCATACGGCGGGGGGTGTCGGTCAATGAGCAGTTCTTC
NA TRBJ1-1 NA TRBV20-1 CSEDRSTEAFF TGCAGTGAGGACAGATCCACTGAAGCTTTCTTT
NA TRBJ1-5 many TRBV12-3/TRBV12-4 CASSSTRTENQPQHF TGTGCCAGCAGTTCAACAAGGACCGAAAATCAGCCCCAGCATTTT
NA TRBJ2-1 many TRBV4-2 CASSQERGRDEQFF TGTGCCAGCAGCCAAGAGCGGGGAAGGGATGAGCAGTTCTTC
TRBD2 TRBJ2-5 many TRBV7-2 CASSFTLAGVKTQYF TGTGCCAGCAGCTTTACCCTAGCGGGAGTGAAGACCCAGTACTTC
NA TRBJ2-1 NA TRBV27 CASSIDTYPINERFF TGTGCCAGCAGTATAGACACTTACCCCATCAATGAGCGGTTTTTC
TRBD2 TRBJ2-1 NA TRBV19 CASRERGSYNEQFF TGTGCAAGTAGAGAGCGGGGGAGCTACAATGAGCAGTTCTTC
NA TRBJ2-3 NA TRBV7-6 CASSPGRFSDTQYF TGTGCCAGCAGCCCGGGACGGTTTTCAGATACGCAGTATTTT
NA TRBJ2-5 many TRBV6-2/TRBV6-3 CASSYSQFPGETQYF TGTGCCAGCAGTTACTCTCAGTTCCCGGGGGAGACCCAGTACTTC
NA TRBJ1-2 few TRBV9 CASSVAQTLGYGYTF TGTGCCAGCAGCGTAGCGCAGACCCTGGGCTATGGCTACACCTTC
NA TRBJ2-7 many TRBV6-5 CASSYRRGSYEQYF TGTGCCAGCAGTTACCGCCGAGGGTCCTACGAGCAGTACTTC
NA TRBJ2-1 few TRBV10-2 CASSELRNSYNEQFF TGCGCCAGCAGTGAGTTGCGGAACTCCTACAATGAGCAGTTCTTC
NA TRBJ1-2 many TRBV5-8 CASSLGGRSGYTF TGTGCCAGCAGCTTGGGAGGGAGGAGTGGCTACACCTTC
NA TRBJ1-5 NA TRBV30 CAWSKQDNQPQHF TGTGCCTGGAGTAAGCAGGATAATCAGCCCCAGCATTTT